The rows below give T cell receptor beta chains drawn from one sample of a study of identical twins. TCRdb fed the 5' RACE reads into MiXCR, producing one record per CDR3 protein. This sample yields hundreds of thousands of distinct CDR3 sequences, of which more than 13% are seen a single time; 8.8% belongs to the top ten. Sequencing was done on a sample of memory (CD45RO+) T cells sorted from blood. These receptors originate from a woman aged 18-30 years in good health. The CDR3 runs from the conserved cysteine through the conserved F or W. The order of the fields is CDR3 DNA, CDR3 protein, J gene, clone size, D gene, V gene. The D gene is left open where the match is weak. Clone size is shown for a subset of rows, as once, few, many or a class of expanded clone.

CDR3nt: TGTGCCAGCAGCCCAGACAGGGAGCAGCCCCAGCATTTT; CDR3aa: CASSPDREQPQHF; j_gene: TRBJ1-5; abundance: many; d_gene: TRBD1; v_gene: TRBV7-2
CDR3nt: TGTGCCAGCAGCTCCGGGGTGGAGCAGTACTTC; CDR3aa: CASSSGVEQYF; j_gene: TRBJ2-7; abundance: few; d_gene: NA; v_gene: TRBV6-5
CDR3nt: TGTGCCAGCAGCAATAGCGGGACCGACGGGGAGCTGTTTTTT; CDR3aa: CASSNSGTDGELFF; j_gene: TRBJ2-2; abundance: NA; d_gene: TRBD2; v_gene: TRBV6-2/TRBV6-3
CDR3nt: TGTGCCAGCATACACGAGAACACTGAAGCTTTCTTT; CDR3aa: CASIHENTEAFF; j_gene: TRBJ1-1; abundance: NA; d_gene: NA; v_gene: TRBV2
CDR3nt: TGTGCCAGCATGAAGAGGGAGTACACCGGGGAGCTGTTTTTT; CDR3aa: CASMKREYTGELFF; j_gene: TRBJ2-2; abundance: many; d_gene: NA; v_gene: TRBV12-3/TRBV12-4
CDR3nt: TGCAGTGCGTACTGGGGGGGCACAGATACGCAGTATTTT; CDR3aa: CSAYWGGTDTQYF; j_gene: TRBJ2-3; abundance: few; d_gene: NA; v_gene: TRBV20-1
CDR3nt: TGTGCCAGCAGTGAATTTGGGCGGGGGCGTCAGCCCCAGCATTTT; CDR3aa: CASSEFGRGRQPQHF; j_gene: TRBJ1-5; abundance: NA; d_gene: NA; v_gene: TRBV2
CDR3nt: TGTGCCAGCAGCTTAGCGTTCTGGAACGGAGGGCCAGATACGCAGTATTTT; CDR3aa: CASSLAFWNGGPDTQYF; j_gene: TRBJ2-3; abundance: NA; d_gene: NA; v_gene: TRBV7-8
CDR3nt: TGCGCCAGCAGCTACCCGGACACTGAAGCTTTCTTT; CDR3aa: CASSYPDTEAFF; j_gene: TRBJ1-1; abundance: many; d_gene: NA; v_gene: TRBV6-6
CDR3nt: TGTGCCAGCAGCACCGAACAGGGGGCCGGAAACACCATATATTTT; CDR3aa: CASSTEQGAGNTIYF; j_gene: TRBJ1-3; abundance: few; d_gene: TRBD1; v_gene: TRBV7-2
CDR3nt: TGCGCCAGCAGCCCGCGGACAGACATGTTGAACACTGAAGCTTTCTTT; CDR3aa: CASSPRTDMLNTEAFF; j_gene: TRBJ1-1; abundance: few; d_gene: NA; v_gene: TRBV5-1
CDR3nt: TGTGCCATCAGTCTTGGACTAGCGGGAGACAACGAGACCCAGTACTTC; CDR3aa: CAISLGLAGDNETQYF; j_gene: TRBJ2-5; abundance: NA; d_gene: TRBD2; v_gene: TRBV12-3/TRBV12-4
CDR3nt: TGTGCCAGCAGCTTATACGAAGGGGTTGAGGCACCCCTCCACTTT; CDR3aa: CASSLYEGVEAPLHF; j_gene: TRBJ1-6; abundance: NA; d_gene: NA; v_gene: TRBV5-6
CDR3nt: TGTGCCAGCAGTTTAGTTACCAACGTAGGTCCGGGGTTCTTC; CDR3aa: CASSLVTNVGPGFF; j_gene: TRBJ2-1; abundance: many; d_gene: NA; v_gene: TRBV12-3/TRBV12-4
CDR3nt: TGCAGTGCTAGCCCTTGGGGACTAGCCTCGAACACCGGGGAGCTGTTTTTT; CDR3aa: CSASPWGLASNTGELFF; j_gene: TRBJ2-2; abundance: NA; d_gene: TRBD2; v_gene: TRBV20-1
CDR3nt: TGCGCCAGCAGCCAAGATCTCGGACTAGTCTACAATGAGCAGTTCTTC; CDR3aa: CASSQDLGLVYNEQFF; j_gene: TRBJ2-1; abundance: NA; d_gene: TRBD2; v_gene: TRBV4-3
CDR3nt: TGTGCCTGGAGTCCTTGGGGAGCCGGGACAGGGGGCCCTGATGGCTACAATGAGCAGTTCTTC; CDR3aa: CAWSPWGAGTGGPDGYNEQFF; j_gene: TRBJ2-1; abundance: NA; d_gene: TRBD1; v_gene: TRBV30
CDR3nt: TGCGCCAGCAGCTTGGGGGAGGTTTACACTGAAGCTTTCTTT; CDR3aa: CASSLGEVYTEAFF; j_gene: TRBJ1-1; abundance: NA; d_gene: NA; v_gene: TRBV5-1
CDR3nt: TGTGCCAGTCATAGGGACTCTGGGGCCAACGTCCTGACTTTC; CDR3aa: CASHRDSGANVLTF; j_gene: TRBJ2-6; abundance: NA; d_gene: NA; v_gene: TRBV6-2/TRBV6-3
CDR3nt: TGTGCCAGCAGCTTCACAGTTAAGGAGACCCAGTACTTC; CDR3aa: CASSFTVKETQYF; j_gene: TRBJ2-5; abundance: NA; d_gene: NA; v_gene: TRBV11-1
CDR3nt: TGTGCCAGCAGACTAGCGCAACTAGCCAAAAACATTCAGTACTTC; CDR3aa: CASRLAQLAKNIQYF; j_gene: TRBJ2-4; abundance: NA; d_gene: TRBD2; v_gene: TRBV6-1